This TCR beta chain was sequenced in a study of preoperative IRX-2 immunotherapy in early breast cancer. V was pared by 4 bases and J by 3 bases, with 17 bases between. CDR1 and CDR2 from the germline V gene are SGHRS and YFSETQ. The CDR3 is 16 residues long. This clone was seen only once. Treatment noted: preoperative locoregional IRX-2 cytokine immunotherapy. Patients received preoperative, locoregional IRX-2 cytokine immunotherapy in a phase Ib study. The data were produced by immunoSEQ multiplex PCR, yet TCRdb's version contains in-frame clones alone and is incomplete. The sample holds around 30,000 clones; just under 80% are singletons and the top ten take less than 2.5%.

J is TRBJ1-3 and V is TRBV5-1; perhaps TRBD1 as D (6 bases). The source material was lymph node tissue, sampled before IRX-2 immunotherapy. This clonotype was obtained from a human donor with breast cancer. CDR3 DNA: TGCGCCAGCAGCCCAGGCGGGGGGGCAGATGGAAACACCATATATTTT. Its translation is CASSPGGGADGNTIYF. Combining the CDR3 with reference TRBV5-1 and TRBJ1-3 gives the whole variable domain KAGVTQTPRYLIKTRGQQVTLSCSPISGHRSVSWYQQTPGQGLQFLFEYFSETQRNKGNFPGRFSGRQFSNSRSEMNVSTLELGDSALYLCASSPGGGADGNTIYFGEGSWLTVV.